This is a list of T cell receptor beta chains from one sample in a study of cytomegalovirus exposure and HLA in healthy donors. Profiling relied on immunoSEQ multiplex PCR, and the TCRdb table lists in-frame clones only, not all of them. The sample lists about 170,000 clones; just over 75% were seen once. The specimen sequenced was PBMCs. These receptors came from a woman aged 25 to 45 in good health and CMV-seropositive. The CDR3 runs from the conserved cysteine through the conserved F or W.

V	J	CDR3
TRBV28	TRBJ1-1	CASSSAGEGNTEAFF
TRBV28	TRBJ2-7	CASSFWQDYEQYF
TRBV28	TRBJ1-2	CASKDSYGYTF
TRBV15	TRBJ2-7	CATSRDGEGPSSYEQYF
TRBV5-4	TRBJ2-5	CASSSRLAAQETQYF
TRBV10-1	TRBJ1-5	CASSEYRGPNQPQHF
TRBV6-5	TRBJ2-7	CAASGSYEQYF
TRBV2	TRBJ2-7	CASRGVSGSYEQYF
TRBV19	TRBJ2-2	CASSGRRSGELFF
TRBV5-6	TRBJ1-1	CASSLGTGGWENTEAFF
TRBV4-3	TRBJ2-7	CASSRLLTSQYEQYF
TRBV11-3	TRBJ2-3	CASKQGADTDTQYF
TRBV7-9	TRBJ2-7	CASSLLSEQYF
TRBV19	TRBJ1-4	CASSSGVNEKLFF